One sample yielded the 10 T cell receptor beta chains listed below, sequenced in a study of blood T cell repertoires in COVID-19 (dated by TCRdb to between 2020 and 2021). Library prep was done by the immunoSEQ multiplex PCR assay. TCRdb provides this immuneACCESS table in a form limited to in-frame rearrangements. Some clones are lacking; in checked studies, under half of them reflect an unresolved V gene, and why the rest are absent is not known. The sample table contains approximately 230,000 clones; only one count was recorded for about 85% of them. The ten largest account for about 6% of the sample. Sequencing was done on a sample of PBMCs or T cells enriched from blood (not recorded which). These receptors were obtained from a woman in her twenties or thirties with acute COVID-19.

The V gene is TRBV3-1 (or the pseudogene TRBV3-2), the J gene TRBJ2-2; tentatively, D is TRBD2 (6 bases). This CDR3 has 14 amino acids. The germline V gene has CDR1 LGHDT and CDR2 YNNKEL (reference sequence). V lost 2 bases and J lost 8, with 12 bases in between. CDR3 coding DNA: TGTGCCAGCAGCCAACGGGAGTTTGGTGGGGAGCTGTTTTTT. Protein sequence: CASSQREFGGELFF.

The chain has TRBV5-4 and TRBJ1-4; TRBD1 matches at 9 bases. After removal of 4 bases from V and 7 bases from J, the junction contained 5 bases not matched to a gene. CDR3 length: 14 residues. Germline assignment: CDR1 SGHNT and CDR2 YYREEE (reference sequence). The CDR3 reads CASSTTGGTEKLFF. The CDR3 region has the DNA TGTGCCAGCAGCACGACAGGGGGGACTGAAAAACTGTTTTTT.

This rearrangement joins TRBV5-1 to TRBJ2-1; 10 bases fit TRBD1. This CDR3 contains 14 residues. Germline V gene lookup returns CDR1 SGHRS and CDR2 YFSETQ. The trim removed 5 bases at V and 7 bases at J, leaving 6 bases unmatched. The CDR3 region is CASSPGTGANEQFF. The CDR3 DNA follows: TGCGCCAGCAGTCCCGGGACAGGGGCGAATGAGCAGTTCTTC.

The chain joins TRBV4-1 to TRBJ1-2, with D perhaps TRBD1 (6 bases). Per the germline V gene, CDR1 is MGHRA and CDR2 is YSYEKL. V lost 1 base and J 0 bases, leaving 12 bases between the germline ends. There are 16 residues in the CDR3. The CDR3 DNA reads TGCGCCAGCAGCCAAGCCAGGACAGCCTCTAACTATGGCTACACCTTC. Translating gives CASSQARTASNYGYTF.

The V gene is TRBV5-8, the J gene TRBJ1-4; maybe TRBD1 (5 bases). The V gene lost 1 base and the J gene lost 2 bases, with 6 bases spanning the gap. CDR1 and CDR2 from the germline V gene are SGHTS and YDEGEE. This CDR3 region has 14 residues. CDR3 protein: CASSLTGTNEKLFF. The CDR3 DNA sequence: TGTGCCAGCAGCTTGACAGGCACTAATGAAAAACTGTTTTTT. The whole variable domain, remainder taken from reference TRBV5-8 and TRBJ1-4, is EAGVTQSPTHLIKTRGQQATLRCSPISGHTSVYWYQQALGLGLQFLLWYDEGEERNRGNFPPRFSGRQFPNYSSELNVNALELEDSALYLCASSLTGTNEKLFFGSGTQLSVL.

The chain combines TRBV6-1 with TRBJ1-4; the match to TRBD1 covers 8 bases. The CDR3 spans 16 residues. The V and J ends lost 3 bases and 6 bases, in that order; junction bases with no gene match: 9. Germline V lookup: CDR1 MNHNS, CDR2 SASEGT. CDR3 sequence: CASSESSLDRDEKLFF. CDR3 sequence (DNA): TGTGCCAGCAGTGAGTCATCATTGGACAGGGATGAAAAACTGTTTTTT.

V gene TRBV2 combines with J gene TRBJ2-5; the match to TRBD2 covers 7 bases. Germline V gives CDR1 SNHLY, CDR2 FYNNEI. After removal of 4 bases from V and 1 base from J, the junction contained 12 bases not matched to a gene. This CDR3 spans 17 amino acids. CDR3: CASSGGGAEALQETQYF. In nucleotides, the CDR3 is TGTGCCAGCAGTGGGGGAGGGGCCGAAGCACTCCAAGAGACCCAGTACTTC. The whole variable domain, remainder taken from reference TRBV2 and TRBJ2-5, is EPEVTQTPSHQVTQMGQEVILRCVPISNHLYFYWYRQILGQKVEFLVSFYNNEISEKSEIFDDQFSVERPDGSNFTLKIRSTKLEDSAMYFCASSGGGAEALQETQYFGPGTRLLVL.

V usage is TRBV10-3 and J usage is TRBJ2-7; 9 nucleotides align to TRBD2. Trimming removed 3 bases from V and 4 bases from J; junction bases left unmatched: 7. In germline, CDR1 is ENHRY, CDR2 SYGVKD. The CDR3 is 15 amino acids. The CDR3 loop is CAISDASGARYEQYF. The CDR3, as DNA: TGTGCCATCAGTGACGCTAGCGGGGCGAGATACGAGCAGTACTTC.

The chain couples TRBV19 to TRBJ1-5, with TRBD1 matching over 7 bases. Germline-derived CDR1 and CDR2 are LNHDA and SQIVND (reference sequence). V lost 1 base and J lost 13; bases outside the gene matches: 10. This CDR3 is built from 14 residues. The CDR3 DNA sequence: TGTGCCAGTAGTATAGGTACGACAGGGAGGCGGCAGCATTTT. Protein: CASSIGTTGRRQHF.

This chain joins TRBV7-9 and TRBJ2-7, with D possibly matching TRBD1 (6 bases). CDR3 size: 13 residues. Trimming pared 6 bases from V and 4 bases from J, leaving 13 bases between. Germline CDR1 reads SEHNR; CDR2 reads FQNEAQ (reference sequence). This CDR3 reads CASRSKQGYEQYF. CDR3 in DNA: TGTGCCAGCAGAAGTAAACAGGGATACGAGCAGTACTTC.